These 16 T cell receptor beta chains originate from one sample sequenced in a study of blood T cell repertoires in COVID-19. Repertoires were generated with immunoSEQ multiplex PCR, while TCRdb's copy carries only in-frame clones and drops some. The sample consists of 170,000 or so clones, roughly 88% of them appearing once. Sequenced input: peripheral blood. These TCRs come from a woman aged 55-70 years with acute or convalescent COVID-19.

V gene TRBV6-5 combines with J gene TRBJ1-4, with 8 bases aligning to TRBD1. CDR1 is MNHEY, CDR2 SVGAGI, per germline. V lost 5 bases and J lost 8; bases outside the gene matches: 7. The CDR3 has 14 amino acids. CDR3 region: CASSNRGIGEKLFF. Here the CDR3 DNA reads TGTGCCAGCAGTAACAGGGGGATTGGAGAAAAACTGTTTTTT.

This clone was seen a few times. V and J are TRBV6-2 or TRBV6-3 and TRBJ2-1, with D perhaps matching TRBD1 (6 bases). The CDR3 covers 17 residues. V shed 5 bases and J shed 1 base, with 18 bases lying between them. Germline V CDR1 and CDR2: MNHEY, SVGEGT. CDR3 sequence: CASSQIQGKESYNEQFF. The CDR3 DNA reads as TGTGCCAGCAGTCAAATACAGGGTAAAGAATCCTACAATGAGCAGTTCTTC.

The rearrangement links TRBV7-2 to TRBJ2-5; 9 positions match TRBD2. CDR1 and CDR2 from the germline V gene are SGHTA and FQGNSA. The CDR3 has 15 amino acids. With V trimmed by 1 base and J by 5 bases, 5 bases remained unmatched. Here the CDR3 reads CASSLVSGGLETQYF. For the CDR3, the DNA is TGTGCCAGCAGCTTAGTGAGCGGGGGGTTGGAGACCCAGTACTTC.

The chain employs TRBV29-1 and TRBJ1-2; TRBD1 matches at 9 bases. The CDR3 is 15 residues long. V shed 5 bases and J 4 bases; nucleotides not matched to a gene: 11. CDR1 and CDR2 (germline): SQVTM, ANQGSEA. The DNA for the CDR3 is TGCAGCGTTCCGTCAATTACAGGGGGCGGCTATGGCTACACCTTC. As protein: CSVPSITGGGYGYTF.

V gene TRBV7-2 combines with J gene TRBJ2-3; a weak D match, TRBD2 (6 bases). The CDR3 length is 16 residues. V gave up 1 base and J gave up 4 bases, with 15 bases separating them. CDR1 is SGHTA, CDR2 FQGNSA, per germline. The CDR3 loop is CASSLVHLGRSDTQYF. The DNA for the CDR3 is TGTGCCAGCAGCTTAGTTCACCTAGGGAGGTCAGATACGCAGTATTTT.

This clone was seen just once. The J gene is TRBJ2-1, the V gene TRBV6-2 or TRBV6-3, with 7 nucleotides matching TRBD2. The CDR3 is 14 amino acids. Unmatched junction bases numbered 5, after V lost 3 bases and J lost 6 bases. CDR1 is MNHEY and CDR2 is SVGEGT in the germline V gene. DNA of the CDR3: TGTGCCAGCAGTTATAATGGCGGGGGCAATGAGCAGTTCTTC. Translating it yields CASSYNGGGNEQFF.

The rearrangement links TRBV11-3 to TRBJ2-2, with a tentative D call TRBD2 (6 bases). CDR3 length: 15 amino acids. V was cut by 2 bases and J by 6 bases, with 13 bases left in between. Germline loops: CDR1 SGHNT, CDR2 YENEEA. The CDR3 sequence: CASSLRTGEAGELFF. CDR3 DNA: TGTGCCAGCAGCTTAAGAACGGGGGAGGCCGGGGAGCTGTTTTTT.

The chain couples TRBV20-1 to TRBJ2-1; D perhaps matches TRBD2 (6 bases). CDR3 length equals 11 residues. Germline CDR1 DFQATT, CDR2 SNEGSKA (reference sequence). Trimming left V 2 bases short and J 12 bases short, with 11 bases between. CDR3 loop: CSARRDSAQFF. The CDR3, as DNA: TGCAGTGCTAGAAGGGACTCCGCGCAGTTCTTC.

The chain couples TRBV15 to TRBJ1-5, with D possibly matching TRBD1 (6 bases). With 8 bases removed from V and 6 bases from J, the gap between germline ends came to 20 bases. The CDR3 loop spans 15 amino acids. CDR1 is LNHNV and CDR2 is YYDKDF in the germline V gene (reference sequence). The CDR3 DNA reads TGTGCCACCTCTCAGATGGGGCAGGGGAGTCAGCCCCAGCATTTT. Translating it yields CATSQMGQGSQPQHF.

The genes are TRBV9 and TRBJ1-2; D might be TRBD1 (6 bases). In germline, CDR1 is SGDLS, CDR2 YYNGEE. The CDR3 sequence is 14 residues long. Trimming took off 0 bases at V and 4 bases at J, with 10 bases between the two ends. The CDR3 coding sequence is TGTGCCAGCAGCGTAGGCCAGGGGACCTATGGCTACACCTTC. This sequence encodes CASSVGQGTYGYTF.

This chain uses TRBV7-2 with TRBJ2-7; no definite D call. The CDR3 consists of 16 residues. Germline CDR1 SGHTA, CDR2 FQGNSA. Trimming took 4 bases from V and 3 from J, leaving 19 bases between them. Written as DNA, the CDR3 is TGTGCCAGCAGCTCCGTCACAGCATGGAAACTCTACGAGCAGTACTTC. It is translated as CASSSVTAWKLYEQYF.

The V and J genes are TRBV6-5 and TRBJ1-1; a possible D gene is TRBD1 (5 bases). Germline values: CDR1 MNHEY, CDR2 SVGAGI. The CDR3 consists of 14 residues. The germline V and J ends were trimmed by 8 bases and 4 bases, with 17 bases remaining between them. DNA for the CDR3: TGTGCCAGCGGCAGCGGCAGGGAGGGCACTGAAGCTTTCTTT. This translates into CASGSGREGTEAFF.

The sample holds a few counts of this clone. The gene calls are TRBV12-3 or TRBV12-4 and TRBJ1-2, with a possible D match to TRBD1 (6 bases). The CDR3 loop spans 13 amino acids. Between the trimmed V and J ends, which lost 6 bases and 4 bases, there was a span of 12 bases. The CDR3 spells CASSNGQFYGYTF. The CDR3 region has the DNA TGTGCCAGCAGCAACGGACAGTTCTATGGCTACACCTTC.

The CDR3 DNA reads as TGCGCCAGCAGCTTGGCTGCGATACAGCAAGAGACCCAGTACTTC. Its protein product is CASSLAAIQQETQYF. V usage is TRBV5-1 and J usage is TRBJ2-5; D unclear. This CDR3 is built from 15 residues. Germline lookup yields CDR1 SGHRS and CDR2 YFSETQ. The V end lost 0 bases, the J end lost 2 bases, and 11 bases lay between the germline ends. Looking up the rest from reference TRBV5-1 and TRBJ2-5 gives the full variable domain: KAGVTQTPRYLIKTRGQQVTLSCSPISGHRSVSWYQQTPGQGLQFLFEYFSETQRNKGNFPGRFSGRQFSNSRSEMNVSTLELGDSALYLCASSLAAIQQETQYFGPGTRLLVL.

The chain recombines TRBV28 with TRBJ1-5, with 8 nucleotides matching TRBD1. The CDR3 extends over 16 amino acids. V trimming: 2 bases; J trimming: 5 bases; junction bases outside the gene matches: 8. Germline V CDR1 and CDR2: MDHEN, SYDVKM. CDR3 amino acids: CASSLLGQGSDQPQHF. In nucleotides, the CDR3 is TGTGCCAGCAGTTTACTCGGACAGGGTTCGGATCAGCCCCAGCATTTT.

This chain uses TRBV7-2 with TRBJ1-3; D may be TRBD1 (5 bases). With 5 bases removed from V and 4 bases from J, the gap between germline ends came to 18 bases. The CDR3 spans 16 residues. Germline CDR1 and CDR2: SGHTA and FQGNSA. Here the CDR3 reads CASSVVQGGTGNTIYF. The CDR3 nucleotides are TGTGCCAGCAGCGTTGTGCAGGGTGGTACGGGAAACACCATATATTTT. Full variable domain (remainder filled in from reference TRBV7-2 and TRBJ1-3): GAGVSQSPSNKVTEKGKDVELRCDPISGHTALYWYRQSLGQGLEFLIYFQGNSAPDKSGLPSDRFSAERTGGSVSTLTIQRTQQEDSAVYLCASSVVQGGTGNTIYFGEGSWLTVV.